What follows are 25 T cell receptor beta chains derived from one specimen sequenced in a study of CD8 T cells in ankylosing spondylitis. Using its own MiXCR run on the 5' RACE reads, TCRdb lists one record per CDR3 protein. The sample contains more than 100,000 distinct CDR3 sequences, 10% to 12% of which appear only once. The sequenced material came from blood, either unsorted or a sorted T cell fraction (not recorded which). These receptors all stem from a female donor with ankylosing spondylitis or in good health (not recorded which).

This clonotype was seen repeatedly, ten times or more. The V call is TRBV11-3, the J call TRBJ1-1; tentative D call: TRBD1 (5 bases). CDR1 and CDR2 (germline): SGHNT, YENEEA. The CDR3 runs to 14 residues. The ends were cut back, 2 bases at V and 4 bases at J, with 11 bases in the middle. The CDR3 DNA sequence: TGTGCCAGCAGCTTAAGAGGGGCGCTCACTGAAGCTTTCTTT. This codes for CASSLRGALTEAFF.

This clonotype showed up many times. The genes are TRBV12-3 or TRBV12-4 and TRBJ1-2, with 7 nucleotides matching TRBD1. The CDR3 is made up of 14 amino acids. V was pared by 7 bases and J by 4 bases, with 9 bases of the junction left unmatched. Here the CDR3 DNA reads TGTGCCAGCATCAAGGGGGACAGCCTCTATGGCTACACCTTC. Its translation is CASIKGDSLYGYTF.

This clonotype was seen repeatedly, ten times or more. This sequence joins TRBV18 and TRBJ2-2, with 7 bases matching TRBD1. The germline gives CDR1 KGHSH, CDR2 LQKENI. V gave up 3 bases and J gave up 4 bases; unmatched junction bases: 5. CDR3 length: 15 amino acids. CDR3 coding DNA: TGTGCCAGCTCACCGACAGGGTCGAGCACCGGGGAGCTGTTTTTT. Protein: CASSPTGSSTGELFF.

This clonotype appeared many times. This chain links TRBV20-1 with TRBJ2-4, with a tentative D call TRBD2 (5 bases). CDR3 length: 14 amino acids. The V and J ends lost 6 bases and 0 bases respectively, with 12 bases between them. Germline V gene data show CDR1 as DFQATT and CDR2 as SNEGSKA (reference sequence). CDR3 DNA sequence: TGCAGTGCCCTACTCCGGGAAGCCAAAAACATTCAGTACTTC. It is translated as CSALLREAKNIQYF.

At least ten counts were recorded for this clonotype. This chain joins TRBV20-1 and TRBJ2-7, with D perhaps TRBD1 (5 bases). CDR1 is DFQATT and CDR2 is SNEGSKA in the germline V gene (reference sequence). V was cut by 5 bases and J by 6 bases, with 23 bases left in between. This CDR3 spans 15 amino acids. The CDR3 DNA reads as TGCAGTGCTTGGGTTACGACAGCCTCAAGGGGCGAGCAGTACTTC. Translation: CSAWVTTASRGEQYF.

The chain uses TRBV30 and TRBJ1-2; D may be TRBD1 (5 bases). The V end was cut by 4 bases, the J end by 2 bases, with 17 bases between. From germline, CDR1 is GTSNPN and CDR2 SVGIG (reference sequence). This CDR3 is 15 amino acids long. The chain's CDR3 is CAWKEETATNYGYTF. DNA for the CDR3: TGTGCCTGGAAAGAGGAGACAGCCACCAACTATGGCTACACCTTC.

There are many counts of this clonotype. The chain recombines TRBV20-1 with TRBJ2-2, with D perhaps TRBD2 (6 bases). Germline lookup yields CDR1 DFQATT and CDR2 SNEGSKA (reference sequence). The CDR3 loop spans 16 amino acids. The V gene lost 0 bases and the J gene lost 4 bases, with 15 bases spanning the gap. As DNA, the CDR3 is TGCAGTGCTAGAGATCCCGGGACTCATATCACCGGGGAGCTGTTTTTT. Encoded protein: CSARDPGTHITGELFF.

Notes on this clonotype: This may arise from a read error, as a much more abundant clone is one base away. CDR3 DNA sequence: TGCGCCAGCAGCCCTAGGGGCCTGCACTACGAGCAGTACTTC. It encodes CASSPRGLHYEQYF. The chain employs TRBV5-1 and TRBJ2-7; perhaps TRBD1 as D (5 bases). From germline, CDR1 is SGHRS and CDR2 YFSETQ. This CDR3 is built from 14 residues. Between the trimmed V and J ends, which lost 4 bases and 3 bases, there was a span of 14 bases.

This clonotype was seen a handful of times. This rearrangement joins TRBV7-8 to TRBJ1-1; no clear D gene. Looked up from germline, CDR1 is SGHVS and CDR2 is FQNEAQ. Trimming removed 2 bases at V and 0 bases at J, with 7 bases between. The CDR3 totals 14 residues. This chain's CDR3 is CASSLFQVNTEAFF. The CDR3 coding sequence is TGTGCCAGCAGCTTATTTCAGGTGAACACTGAAGCTTTCTTT.

This clonotype has ten or more counts. V is TRBV18 and J is TRBJ2-7; D is uncertain. The V end lost 0 bases, the J end lost 0 bases, and 3 bases lay between the germline ends. The CDR3 has 13 residues. Germline loops: CDR1 KGHSH, CDR2 LQKENI. Written as DNA, the CDR3 is TGTGCCAGCTCACCACCGAGCTCCTACGAGCAGTACTTC. Residues: CASSPPSSYEQYF.

This clonotype was seen a handful of times. The chain has TRBV3-1 and TRBJ2-6, with TRBD2 as a possible D gene (5 bases). Germline V gene data show CDR1 as LGHDT and CDR2 as YNNKEL (reference sequence). The CDR3 totals 18 residues. CDR3 sequence reads: CTCSPRRGVASGANVLTF. The CDR3 DNA follows: TGTACCTGCAGCCCGAGACGGGGAGTGGCCTCTGGGGCCAACGTCCTGACTTTC.

This clonotype was seen ten or more times. V is TRBV7-2 and J is TRBJ1-3; D may be TRBD1 (5 bases). The CDR3 is 12 amino acids. CDR1 is SGHTA, CDR2 FQGNSA, per germline. V dropped 5 bases and J dropped 10 bases, with 12 bases sitting between them. The DNA for the CDR3 is TGTGCCAGCAGCCCAACGGGGGAGACCATATATTTT. It yields the protein CASSPTGETIYF.

The sample holds many counts of this clonotype. V usage is TRBV12-3 or TRBV12-4 and J usage is TRBJ1-5; D possibly corresponds to TRBD1 (5 bases). V was pared by 5 bases and J by 2 bases, with 16 bases between. The CDR3 sequence is 16 residues long. The CDR3 DNA follows: TGTGCCAGCAGTCCAACGTTGGGGCAGGGCAATCAGCCCCAGCATTTT. Translated: CASSPTLGQGNQPQHF.

This clonotype was detected ten times or more. The genes are TRBV5-1 and TRBJ1-1; TRBD1 agrees at 11 bases. The CDR3 contains 16 residues. The germline V gene has CDR1 SGHRS and CDR2 YFSETQ. The junction had 5 bases not matched to a gene; V was cut back by 4 bases and J by 0 bases. CDR3 sequence reads: CASSAGQGAMNTEAFF. In DNA, the CDR3 is TGCGCCAGCAGCGCCGGACAGGGGGCCATGAACACTGAAGCTTTCTTT. Together with reference TRBV5-1 and TRBJ1-1, the CDR3 gives the full variable domain: KAGVTQTPRYLIKTRGQQVTLSCSPISGHRSVSWYQQTPGQGLQFLFEYFSETQRNKGNFPGRFSGRQFSNSRSEMNVSTLELGDSALYLCASSAGQGAMNTEAFFGQGTRLTVV.

This clonotype was counted at least ten times. The rearrangement uses TRBV4-1 and TRBJ1-6; D call uncertain. The germline V gene has CDR1 MGHRA and CDR2 YSYEKL. CDR3 size: 14 residues. V gave up 5 bases and J gave up 9 bases, with 14 bases separating them. The CDR3 protein is CASSSGPLSSPLHF. CDR3 nucleotide sequence: TGCGCCAGCAGCTCCGGGCCCTTAAGTTCACCCCTCCACTTT.

CDR3 sequence: CASSSWQFPGELFF. Written as DNA, the CDR3 is TGTGCCAGCAGCTCTTGGCAGTTCCCCGGGGAGCTGTTTTTT. The chain employs TRBV5-6 and TRBJ2-2; D remains unclear. This CDR3 comprises 14 residues. Germline values: CDR1 SGHDT, CDR2 YYEEEE. The V gene lost 3 bases and the J gene lost 6 bases, with 12 bases spanning the gap.

This clonotype has a count of ten or more. The chain couples TRBV24-1 to TRBJ2-7; D is perhaps TRBD1 (6 bases). The CDR3 sequence is 15 residues long. Trimming left V 3 bases short and J 0 bases short, with 11 bases between. Per germline, CDR1 KGHDR and CDR2 SFDVKD. The chain's CDR3 is CATSDQRTASYEQYF. CDR3 DNA sequence: TGTGCCACCAGTGATCAGAGGACAGCCTCCTACGAGCAGTACTTC.

This clonotype was counted ten times or more. The gene calls are TRBV20-1 and TRBJ1-1, with 8 bases that match TRBD1. Germline values: CDR1 DFQATT, CDR2 SNEGSKA (reference sequence). The CDR3 spans 14 residues. The ends lost 6 bases at V and 5 bases at J; junction bases unmatched: 11. The CDR3 protein is CSASRDRRGTEAFF. CDR3 coding DNA: TGCAGTGCGAGCCGGGACAGGCGAGGGACTGAAGCTTTCTTT.

Many counts were recorded for this clonotype. The V and J genes are TRBV7-9 and TRBJ2-3, with unresolved D. From germline, CDR1 is SEHNR and CDR2 FQNEAQ (reference sequence). The CDR3 is made up of 15 amino acids. The V end lost 3 bases, the J end lost 2 bases, and 12 bases lay between the germline ends. CDR3 nucleotides: TGTGCCAGCAGCTTGGCTTTGGCCTTCACAGATACGCAGTATTTT. Residues: CASSLALAFTDTQYF.

There are many counts of this clonotype. The rearrangement joins TRBV28 to TRBJ2-7; 7 bases map to TRBD1. The germline V gene has CDR1 MDHEN and CDR2 SYDVKM. Trimming cost V 5 bases and J 9 bases; bases outside gene matches: 19. The CDR3 covers 16 residues. The DNA of the CDR3 is TGTGCCAGCAGTATTTCCTCCTATAGACAGGGAAATCTGCAGTACTTC. Residues: CASSISSYRQGNLQYF.

As concerns this clonotype: At one end, the junction sequence differs from germline, possibly due to a read error. The V and J genes are TRBV20-1 and TRBJ2-1; D remains ambiguous. The CDR3 runs to 14 residues. CDR1 DFQATT and CDR2 SNEGSKA come from the germline V gene (reference sequence). The CDR3 nucleotides are TGCATTGCTAGAGATCCGGCCGCCTACAATGAGCAGTTCTTC. Its protein is CIARDPAAYNEQFF.

This clonotype was observed at least ten times. The chain links TRBV29-1 to TRBJ1-1; D gene uncertain. V lost 5 bases, J lost 0 bases, and 4 bases lay in between. CDR3 length: 11 amino acids. Germline-derived CDR1 and CDR2 are SQVTM and ANQGSEA. In nucleotides, the CDR3 is TGCAGCGTTCGGGTGAACACTGAAGCTTTCTTT. This codes for CSVRVNTEAFF.

With respect to this clonotype: This could be a read error, since a much larger clone is one nucleotide away. This rearrangement joins TRBV4-1 to TRBJ2-1; no definite D call. The CDR3 runs 16 residues. Trimming pared 4 bases from V and 8 bases from J, leaving 21 bases between. Germline V gene data show CDR1 as MGHRA and CDR2 as YSYEKL. The CDR3: CASSPNIDTAIDEQFF. The CDR3 region has the DNA TGCGCCAGCAGCCCTAACATAGATACAGCAATTGATGAGCAGTTCTTC.

This clonotype was seen only once. This may be a read error, as it is one base from a much larger clone. The genes are TRBV29-1 and TRBJ2-3; D perhaps matches TRBD2 (5 bases). The CDR3 is 15 amino acids. Per germline, CDR1 SQVTM and CDR2 ANQGSEA. The CDR3 protein is CSVEYRPSSPDTHYF. CDR3 DNA: TGCAGCGTTGAATATCGGCCTAGCAGTCCAGATACGCATTATTTT.

This clonotype was detected ten times or more. This chain joins TRBV13 and TRBJ1-5; no reliable D call. V lost 5 bases and J 3 bases, leaving 14 bases between the germline ends. From germline, CDR1 is PRHDT and CDR2 FYEKMQ (reference sequence). CDR3 length equals 15 residues. The CDR3 nucleotides read TGTGCCAGCAGCCACGAGGGCCGGATCAATCAGCCCCAGCATTTT. As protein: CASSHEGRINQPQHF. Drawing the rest from reference TRBV13 and TRBJ1-5, the complete variable domain is AAGVIQSPRHLIKEKRETATLKCYPIPRHDTVYWYQQGPGQDPQFLISFYEKMQSDKGSIPDRFSAQQFSDYHSELNMSSLELGDSALYFCASSHEGRINQPQHFGDGTRLSIL.